This T cell receptor (beta chain) was recovered during a study of CD8 T cells in ankylosing spondylitis. General observations from the study: Ankylosing spondylitis blood appeared to carry a characteristic TCR beta motif of several highly homologous variants. Reportedly, disease-linked clones are significantly enriched in ankylosing spondylitis patients' matched synovial fluid. Several of the motif variants were reported before in synovial fluid and blood from reactive arthritis.

The germline V gene has CDR1 SGHRS and CDR2 YFSETQ. The CDR3 loop spans 14 amino acids. Between the trimmed V and J ends, which lost 0 bases and 2 bases, there was a span of 9 bases. This clonotype was detected ten times or more. Its specificity is not known. Preparation of TCR beta libraries was done by quantitative 5'-RACE with molecular barcodes. A single record per CDR3 protein comes from TCRdb applying MiXCR to the 5' RACE reads. The sample includes over 200,000 distinct CDR3 sequences, over 9.5% of them seen just once. The chain links TRBV5-1 to TRBJ2-7; tentatively, D is TRBD1 (5 bases). This clonotype was obtained from a male donor with ankylosing spondylitis or in good health (not recorded which). Material: blood, either unsorted or a sorted T cell fraction (not recorded which). CDR3 residues: CASSLEDTTYEQYF. The CDR3 DNA reads TGCGCCAGCAGCTTGGAGGACACAACCTACGAGCAGTACTTC. The variable domain in full, completed from reference TRBV5-1 and TRBJ2-7, reads KAGVTQTPRYLIKTRGQQVTLSCSPISGHRSVSWYQQTPGQGLQFLFEYFSETQRNKGNFPGRFSGRQFSNSRSEMNVSTLELGDSALYLCASSLEDTTYEQYFGPGTRLTVT.